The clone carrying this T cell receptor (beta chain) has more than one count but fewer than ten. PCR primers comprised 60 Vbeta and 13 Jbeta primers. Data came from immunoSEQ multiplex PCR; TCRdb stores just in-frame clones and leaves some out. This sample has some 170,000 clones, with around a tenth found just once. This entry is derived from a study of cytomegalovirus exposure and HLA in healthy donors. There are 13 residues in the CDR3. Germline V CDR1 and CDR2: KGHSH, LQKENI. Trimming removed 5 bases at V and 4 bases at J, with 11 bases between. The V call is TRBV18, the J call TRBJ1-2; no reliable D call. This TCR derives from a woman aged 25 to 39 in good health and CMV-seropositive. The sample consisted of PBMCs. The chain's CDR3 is CASSVTNLYGYTF. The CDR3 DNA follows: TGTGCCAGCTCAGTGACAAACCTCTATGGCTACACCTTC.